This T cell receptor (beta chain) appears in the sequencing data of a study of T cell responses to AZD1222 COVID-19 vaccine. Assay used: immunoSEQ multiplex PCR; TCRdb lists only in-frame clones, some missing. The table shows some 190,000 clones, with 80% to 95% occurring only once. With respect to this clone: Its antigen remains unidentified.

There are 14 residues in the CDR3. Trimming took 0 bases from V and 6 from J, leaving 11 bases between them. Germline loops: CDR1 GTSNPN, CDR2 SVGIG (reference sequence). Whole-study findings and limits: Rises in breadth and depth of Spike-specific TCRs came after two AZD1222 doses. The donors showed a predominance of white British ancestry and of females, with possible underestimation of clonal diversity. Just a handful of AZD1222 recipients were seropositive at baseline.

Second-dose schedules of about 4 or about 12 weeks were combined. Sequencing used peripheral blood, obtained 28 days after the second AZD1222 dose. This clonotype originated in an adult who received the AZD1222 COVID-19 vaccine. The chain links TRBV30 to TRBJ2-2; TRBD2 might be the D (5 bases). The CDR3 DNA reads TGTGCCTGGAGTGTACTCATGAGGGCCGGGGAGCTGTTTTTT. Translation gives CAWSVLMRAGELFF.